What follows are 14 T cell receptor beta chains derived from one specimen sequenced in a study of post-analysis software for immune sequencing data. Study-level points and caveats: The five TRBV segments detected at higher frequency in patients than in controls included TRBV5-6, TRBV5-1 and TRBV20-1.

The authors incorporated unique molecular identifiers into the TCR beta cDNA libraries. TCRdb analysed the PCR reads with MiXCR anew, one entry per CDR3 protein. The sample records about 500,000 distinct CDR3 sequences, over 35% being singletons. Which antigens these TCRs recognize remains unknown. Sequenced input: blood. These receptors all stem from a girl aged 5-17 years with multiple sclerosis.

This clonotype has just a few counts. A junction end diverges from the germline sequence, so it may reflect a read error. This chain connects TRBV7-7 to TRBJ1-1; unclear D gene. CDR1 is SSHAT, CDR2 FNYEAQ, per germline (reference sequence). The CDR3 loop spans 13 amino acids. In nucleotides, the CDR3 is TGTGCTAGCAGCTCGTCGCGGGACACTGAAGCTTTCTTT. Translated, it gives CASSSSRDTEAFF.

The chain has TRBV29-1 and TRBJ1-2; D possibly corresponds to TRBD1 (5 bases). The V end was cut by 5 bases, the J end by 2 bases, with 12 bases between. Germline V lookup: CDR1 SQVTM, CDR2 ANQGSEA. The CDR3 totals 13 residues. CDR3 amino acids: CSVSERGNYGYTF. The DNA of the CDR3 is TGCAGCGTTTCCGAGCGGGGCAACTATGGCTACACCTTC.

The chain combines TRBV4-3 with TRBJ2-7, with D possibly matching TRBD1 (5 bases). The CDR3 sequence is 15 residues long. Germline assignment: CDR1 LGHNA and CDR2 YSLEER. Trimming removed 1 base from V and 2 bases from J, with 12 bases in between. CDR3 in amino acids: CASSQGWTNPYEQYF. CDR3 bases: TGCGCCAGCAGCCAAGGTTGGACAAACCCCTACGAGCAGTACTTC.

The V and J genes are TRBV4-2 and TRBJ1-2, with D uncertain. Per the germline V gene, CDR1 is LGHNA and CDR2 is YNFKEQ. The CDR3 runs to 16 residues. The germline V and J ends were trimmed by 0 bases and 4 bases, with 15 bases remaining between them. The DNA for the CDR3 is TGTGCCAGCAGCCAAGATCACGGACTCGACGGCTATGGCTACACCTTC. As protein: CASSQDHGLDGYGYTF.

The J gene is TRBJ2-5, the V gene TRBV7-3; D is uncertain. CDR3 length: 15 residues. Trimming stripped 6 bases from V and 3 bases from J, with 17 bases between. Germline CDR1 and CDR2: SGHTA and FQGTGA. The CDR3 bases are TGTGCCAGCAGGCGATACCCTTTTCTCGAAGAGACCCAGTACTTC. Translated, it gives CASRRYPFLEETQYF.

This clonotype was seen a few times. This sequence joins TRBV7-8 and TRBJ2-1; D gene uncertain. Germline V gives CDR1 SGHVS, CDR2 FQNEAQ. Between the trimmed V and J ends, which lost 0 bases and 6 bases, there was a span of 15 bases. CDR3 length: 16 amino acids. CDR3 region: CASSLAGLAGGNEQFF. Written as DNA, the CDR3 is TGTGCCAGCAGCTTAGCGGGTTTGGCAGGCGGCAATGAGCAGTTCTTC.

This clonotype was seen more than once but under ten times. The chain employs TRBV20-1 and TRBJ2-5; D remains ambiguous. Trimming stripped 2 bases from V and 3 bases from J, with 4 bases between. CDR1 and CDR2 from the germline V gene are DFQATT and SNEGSKA (reference sequence). The CDR3 has 11 residues. CDR3 bases: TGCAGTGCTAGATCCGAAGAGACCCAGTACTTC. Its protein product is CSARSEETQYF.

There are a few counts of this clonotype. This chain uses TRBV20-1 with TRBJ1-6; TRBD1 matches 8 bases. Germline V lookup: CDR1 DFQATT, CDR2 SNEGSKA (reference sequence). V gave up 5 bases and J gave up 5 bases; unmatched junction bases: 5. The CDR3 runs to 14 residues. As DNA, the CDR3 is TGCAGTGCTGGACAGGGACAGCATAATTCACCCCTCCACTTT. It is translated as CSAGQGQHNSPLHF.

V and J are TRBV28 and TRBJ2-5, with D uncertain. The DNA end lines up better with TRBJ2-7; the J call may be wrong. The CDR3 totals 12 residues. Looked up from germline, CDR1 is MDHEN and CDR2 is SYDVKM. The CDR3 nucleotides read TGTGCCAGCAGTTTCGGAGTAGACGAGCAGTACTTC. Translation: CASSFGVDEQYF.

This chain links TRBV6-1 with TRBJ2-3; 7 bases agree with TRBD2. The CDR3 runs to 19 residues. Trimming at V came to 7 bases and at J to 0 bases, leaving 19 bases not matched to a gene. The germline V gene encodes CDR1 MNHNS and CDR2 SASEGT. The CDR3 DNA is TGTGCCAGCATAGGGTACCGGGCTAGCGGAGCCCCTAGCACAGATACGCAGTATTTT. Its translation: CASIGYRASGAPSTDTQYF.

The sample holds a few counts of this clonotype. This chain links TRBV7-8 with TRBJ2-1, with unresolved D. The V and J ends lost 8 bases and 5 bases respectively, with 13 bases between them. The germline gives CDR1 SGHVS, CDR2 FQNEAQ. CDR3 length equals 13 residues. CDR3 nucleotide sequence: TGTGCCAGCCTGCTAAGCGTCAACAATGAGCAGTTCTTC. Its translation is CASLLSVNNEQFF.

This clonotype came up a few times. V usage is TRBV15 and J usage is TRBJ2-6; D perhaps matches TRBD2 (5 bases). Trimming stripped 3 bases from V and 2 bases from J, with 14 bases between. The germline V gene has CDR1 LNHNV and CDR2 YYDKDF (reference sequence). The CDR3 spans 17 residues. CDR3 amino acids: CATSSSRSTTGANVLTF. CDR3 DNA sequence: TGTGCCACCAGCAGTTCTAGGTCGACTACTGGGGCCAACGTCCTGACTTTC. The complete variable domain, with remaining parts taken from reference TRBV15 and TRBJ2-6, reads DAMVIQNPRYQVTQFGKPVTLSCSQTLNHNVMYWYQQKSSQAPKLLFHYYDKDFNNEADTPDNFQSRRPNTSFCFLDIRSPGLGDTAMYLCATSSSRSTTGANVLTFGAGSRLTVL.

Concerning this clonotype itself: A much larger clone differs by one base, so this may be a read error. The gene calls are TRBV20-1 and TRBJ2-7; TRBD2 aligns across 13 bases. The V gene's germline CDR1 is DFQATT and CDR2 SNEGSKA (reference sequence). The CDR3 consists of 15 residues. Trimming removed 3 bases from V and 7 bases from J; junction bases left unmatched: 9. The CDR3 region is CSASFRTSGSDEQYF. Written as DNA, the CDR3 is TGCAGTGCTAGTTTCCGGACTAGCGGGAGCGATGAGCAGTACTTC.

The chain employs TRBV4-2 and TRBJ2-3, with 9 bases aligning to TRBD2. V shed 6 bases, J shed 3 bases, and the junction held 13 bases outside the gene matches. In germline, CDR1 is LGHNA, CDR2 YNFKEQ. This CDR3 spans 17 amino acids. The CDR3 protein is CASRAPASGERTDTQYF. The CDR3 DNA reads TGTGCCAGCAGGGCCCCGGCTAGCGGGGAGAGGACAGATACGCAGTATTTT.